A selection of T cell receptor beta chains follows, all from one sample in a study of CD4 T cell repertoires in COVID-19. Sequencing was performed with immunoSEQ multiplex PCR; in TCRdb, only in-frame clones are kept and a portion is missing. The sample records approximately 75,000 clones, around 82% being singletons. The specimen comprised CD4+ T cells from peripheral blood, sampled after recovery from COVID-19. The receptors were sampled from a human donor who had COVID-19. Each CDR3 is given with its conserved first and last residue. A D gene is named only where the DNA matches it firmly. Clone size is stated in some rows and not others, as once, few, many or a class when expanded.

abundance	v_gene	j_gene	d_gene	CDR3nt	CDR3aa
.	TRBV19	TRBJ2-2	TRBD1	TGTGCCAGTAGTATGGGACAGCACGGGGAGCTGTTTTTT	CASSMGQHGELFF
.	TRBV3-1/TRBV3-2	TRBJ1-6	TRBD1	TGTGCCAGCAGCCTGGGACAGGGGCGGTCACCCCTCCACTTT	CASSLGQGRSPLHF
few	TRBV7-3	TRBJ2-2	TRBD2	TGTGCCAGCAGCTTAATTGGCGGGGGCACCGGGGAGCTGTTTTTT	CASSLIGGGTGELFF
.	TRBV5-5	TRBJ2-1	TRBD2	TGTGCCAGCAGCTTGTACACTAGCGGTTACAATGAGCAGTTCTTC	CASSLYTSGYNEQFF
.	TRBV3-1/TRBV3-2	TRBJ2-7	TRBD2	TGTGCCAGCAGCCGGACTAGCGGGGTTTACGAGCAGTACTTC	CASSRTSGVYEQYF
.	TRBV29-1	TRBJ1-1	.	TGCAGCGTTGAAAAGGTTGGGACTGAAGCTTTCTTT	CSVEKVGTEAFF
.	TRBV19	TRBJ2-3	.	TGTGCCAGTAGTATCAGGGAACCCTACACAGATACGCAGTATTTT	CASSIREPYTDTQYF
.	TRBV7-3	TRBJ2-1	TRBD2	TGTGCCAGCAGCCCCGAACCTAGCGGCAACAATGAGCAGTTCTTC	CASSPEPSGNNEQFF
.	TRBV27	TRBJ1-2	TRBD1	TGTGCCAGCAGTTTATCGGGGACAGGGGCCGGTGGCTACACCTTC	CASSLSGTGAGGYTF
.	TRBV18	TRBJ1-4	.	TGTGCCAGCTCACCCACTGGAGGCGATTACTCAACTAATGAAAAACTGTTTTTT	CASSPTGGDYSTNEKLFF
.	TRBV16	TRBJ1-2	.	TGTGCCAGCAGTCCTATTTCCCAGGGCCTTGGCTACACCTTC	CASSPISQGLGYTF
few	TRBV19	TRBJ1-5	.	TGTGCCAGTAGTATAGATTCCGACCAGCCCCAGCATTTT	CASSIDSDQPQHF
.	TRBV5-4	TRBJ2-1	.	TGTGCCAGCAGAGCACAGGACCAGATCAATGAGCAGTTCTTC	CASRAQDQINEQFF
.	TRBV19	TRBJ1-2	.	TGTGCCAGCCAGGGGAACTATGGCTACACCTTC	CASQGNYGYTF
.	TRBV6-6	TRBJ2-3	.	TGTGCCAGCAGTTACCGGGGTTTGCTTTACTCAGATACGCAGTATTTT	CASSYRGLLYSDTQYF
.	TRBV25-1	TRBJ1-2	.	TGTGCCAGCAGTGAAGCCATCGTTACAGGAGGAGGCTACACCTTC	CASSEAIVTGGGYTF
.	TRBV20-1	TRBJ1-1	.	TGCAGTGCTAAGGTGACTGAAGCTTTCTTT	CSAKVTEAFF
once	TRBV11-2	TRBJ2-3	.	TGTGCCAGCAGCGCCGAACCCGCGGCGGGCCGCACAGATACGCAGTATTTT	CASSAEPAAGRTDTQYF
.	TRBV5-6	TRBJ1-2	.	TGTGCCAGCAGCTTGGCAGGGTTTGGCTACACCTTC	CASSLAGFGYTF
.	TRBV19	TRBJ1-1	.	TGTGCCAGTAGCTCAACAGGATTTATTACTGAAGCTTTCTTT	CASSSTGFITEAFF
.	TRBV5-1	TRBJ1-3	.	TGCGCCAGCAGCCCGGTAGGCGCTGGAAACACCATATATTTT	CASSPVGAGNTIYF
once	TRBV5-4	TRBJ1-2	TRBD1	TGTGCCAGCAGCCCAGACAGGGGCCCATATGGCTACACCTTC	CASSPDRGPYGYTF
once	TRBV10-3	TRBJ1-4	.	TGTGCCATCAGACCAGATACAACTAATGAAAAACTGTTTTTT	CAIRPDTTNEKLFF
.	TRBV6-1	TRBJ1-1	.	TGTGCCAGCAGTGAGTTGCTAGGAAACACTGAAGCTTTCTTT	CASSELLGNTEAFF
.	TRBV5-1	TRBJ1-5	.	TGCGCCAGCAGCTTGGAGGGACTCAATCAGCCCCAGCATTTT	CASSLEGLNQPQHF
.	TRBV11-3	TRBJ2-1	.	TGTGCCACCCTCCTCCGGGACAAGGGTGATAATGAGCAGTTCTTC	CATLLRDKGDNEQFF
once	TRBV5-1	TRBJ2-5	.	TGCGCCAGCAGCTTGGGTGACCTGGAGAGGGAGACCCAGTACTTC	CASSLGDLERETQYF
.	TRBV5-6	TRBJ2-2	.	TGTGCCAGCAGCCTACAGGGTGGTCCCGGGGAGCTGTTTTTT	CASSLQGGPGELFF
.	TRBV25-1	TRBJ1-2	.	TGTGCCAGCAGCGGTCCCGGTCCAGGGGGCTACACCTTC	CASSGPGPGGYTF
.	TRBV7-9	TRBJ1-1	.	TGTGCCAGCAGTGATTCGGACCGTGACACTGAAGCTTTCTTT	CASSDSDRDTEAFF
.	TRBV29-1	TRBJ1-4	.	TGCAGCGTTGGGGGGACGGATAATGAAAAACTGTTTTTT	CSVGGTDNEKLFF
.	TRBV4-1	TRBJ2-3	.	TGCGCCAGCAGCCAAGATACACAGGGTGGGACAGATACGCAGTATTTT	CASSQDTQGGTDTQYF
.	TRBV19	TRBJ1-1	.	TGTGCCAGTAGTATTGCAGCGAACACTGAAGCTTTCTTT	CASSIAANTEAFF